These T cell receptor beta chains were read from a single sample in a study of T cell changes during pregnancy in multiple sclerosis. Measured with immunoSEQ multiplex PCR; TCRdb has only the in-frame clones, and not every one. The table lists approximately 43,000 clones, 90% to 95% of them singletons. This specimen was CD8+ T cells from peripheral blood mononuclear cells, taken after pregnancy. Receptor source: a female donor with multiple sclerosis, enrolled in a pregnancy study. The CDR3 runs from the conserved cysteine through the conserved F or W. Each record gives: clone size, V gene, J gene, D gene, CDR3 protein, CDR3 DNA. A D gene is named only where the DNA matches it firmly. The size entry is marked missing in some rows and otherwise reads once, few, many or a size class.

-	TRBV4-1	TRBJ1-2	-	CASSQNDRVYGYTF	TGCGCCAGCAGCCAAAACGACAGAGTTTATGGCTACACCTTC
-	TRBV7-6	TRBJ1-1	-	CASSLGTGINTEAFF	TGTGCCAGCAGCTTAGGAACAGGAATAAACACTGAAGCTTTCTTT
-	TRBV14	TRBJ1-1	TRBD1	CASRRTGEQNTEAFF	TGTGCCAGCAGAAGGACAGGGGAGCAGAACACTGAAGCTTTCTTT
-	TRBV27	TRBJ1-1	-	CASRHQGGNTEAFF	TGTGCCAGCAGACACCAGGGTGGGAACACTGAAGCTTTCTTT
-	TRBV7-9	TRBJ1-2	-	CASSSTLTLQGFSYTF	TGTGCCAGCAGCTCGACCCTTACGCTCCAGGGTTTTAGCTACACCTTC
once	TRBV25-1	TRBJ2-7	-	CASSEQEYEQYF	TGTGCCAGCAGTGAACAGGAATACGAGCAGTACTTC
-	TRBV2	TRBJ1-1	-	CASRQRGGLTEAFF	TGTGCCAGCCGACAGCGCGGGGGACTAACTGAAGCTTTCTTT
-	TRBV13	TRBJ2-7	TRBD2	CASSLGLAGGREQYF	TGTGCCAGCAGCTTAGGCCTGGCGGGAGGGCGGGAGCAGTACTTC
once	TRBV2	TRBJ1-5	TRBD1	CASRDIKTGGRQPQHF	TGTGCCAGCAGGGACATTAAGACAGGGGGGCGGCAGCCCCAGCATTTT
-	TRBV5-4	TRBJ1-2	TRBD1	CASSPWDSRGYTF	TGTGCCAGCAGCCCCTGGGACAGCCGGGGCTACACCTTC
once	TRBV5-1	TRBJ1-1	TRBD1	CASSATGGGEAFF	TGCGCCAGCAGCGCAACAGGGGGCGGTGAAGCTTTCTTT
once	TRBV4-1	TRBJ2-7	-	CASSQTTGRTYEQYF	TGCGCCAGCAGCCAAACGACAGGGAGGACCTACGAGCAGTACTTC
-	TRBV27	TRBJ2-1	TRBD2	CASRLRLAGVNEQFF	TGTGCCAGCAGGCTGCGACTAGCGGGAGTTAATGAGCAGTTCTTC
-	TRBV9	TRBJ2-5	TRBD2	CASSVTSGGEETQYF	TGTGCCAGCAGCGTGACTAGCGGGGGGGAAGAGACCCAGTACTTC
-	TRBV2	TRBJ2-5	TRBD2	CASPSREIGETQYF	TGTGCCAGCCCCTCGCGGGAGATTGGAGAGACCCAGTACTTC
-	TRBV19	TRBJ2-1	-	CASSIVNGRDYNEQFF	TGTGCCAGTAGTATCGTAAACGGGAGAGACTACAATGAGCAGTTCTTC
-	TRBV4-1	TRBJ2-7	-	CASSQGRAYEQYF	TGCGCCAGCAGCCAAGGAAGAGCCTACGAGCAGTACTTC
-	TRBV9	TRBJ2-7	-	CASSVGLLPNEQYF	TGTGCCAGCAGCGTGGGCCTTTTACCAAACGAGCAGTACTTC
-	TRBV11-3	TRBJ2-1	TRBD2	CASSPRGGLTFDEQFF	TGTGCCAGCAGCCCTCGGGGGGGTCTGACTTTCGATGAGCAGTTCTTC
-	TRBV4-2	TRBJ2-7	TRBD2	CASSQDQLAGGPGEQYF	TGTGCCAGCAGCCAAGATCAACTAGCGGGGGGGCCGGGGGAGCAGTACTTC
-	TRBV4-1	TRBJ2-1	TRBD1	CASSQDRGQTNEQFF	TGCGCCAGCAGCCAAGACAGGGGGCAAACAAATGAGCAGTTCTTC
few	TRBV2	TRBJ1-1	-	CAIARETEAFF	TGTGCCATAGCAAGGGAGACTGAAGCTTTCTTT
-	TRBV5-4	TRBJ1-1	-	CASSLAGWGPSEAFF	TGTGCCAGCAGCTTGGCCGGGTGGGGGCCTAGTGAAGCTTTCTTT
-	TRBV11-2	TRBJ2-7	TRBD2	CASSLSLSGNLYEQYF	TGTGCCAGCAGCCTCTCACTCAGCGGGAACCTCTACGAGCAGTACTTC
-	TRBV27	TRBJ2-1	TRBD2	CASRRLAGEVYEQFF	TGTGCCAGCAGAAGACTAGCGGGAGAAGTTTATGAGCAGTTCTTC
-	TRBV29-1	TRBJ1-1	TRBD1	CSVNRGERNTEAFF	TGCAGCGTTAACAGGGGTGAGCGAAACACTGAAGCTTTCTTT
-	TRBV2	TRBJ2-3	TRBD2	CASPGTRTDTQYF	TGTGCCAGCCCCGGGACTAGGACAGATACGCAGTATTTT
-	TRBV23-1	TRBJ2-2	TRBD1	CASSQSERDRVAGELFF	TGCGCCAGCAGTCAATCGGAAAGGGACAGGGTCGCCGGGGAGCTGTTTTTT
-	TRBV28	TRBJ2-7	TRBD1	CASSPGQGGSYEQYF	TGTGCCAGCAGCCCGGGACAGGGGGGCTCCTACGAGCAGTACTTC
-	TRBV6-5	TRBJ2-7	TRBD1	CASSYGTGAGYEQYF	TGTGCCAGCAGTTACGGGACAGGGGCAGGGTACGAGCAGTACTTC
once	TRBV5-1	TRBJ1-1	TRBD1	CASSLLTGEAFF	TGCGCCAGCAGCTTACTGACAGGGGAAGCTTTCTTT